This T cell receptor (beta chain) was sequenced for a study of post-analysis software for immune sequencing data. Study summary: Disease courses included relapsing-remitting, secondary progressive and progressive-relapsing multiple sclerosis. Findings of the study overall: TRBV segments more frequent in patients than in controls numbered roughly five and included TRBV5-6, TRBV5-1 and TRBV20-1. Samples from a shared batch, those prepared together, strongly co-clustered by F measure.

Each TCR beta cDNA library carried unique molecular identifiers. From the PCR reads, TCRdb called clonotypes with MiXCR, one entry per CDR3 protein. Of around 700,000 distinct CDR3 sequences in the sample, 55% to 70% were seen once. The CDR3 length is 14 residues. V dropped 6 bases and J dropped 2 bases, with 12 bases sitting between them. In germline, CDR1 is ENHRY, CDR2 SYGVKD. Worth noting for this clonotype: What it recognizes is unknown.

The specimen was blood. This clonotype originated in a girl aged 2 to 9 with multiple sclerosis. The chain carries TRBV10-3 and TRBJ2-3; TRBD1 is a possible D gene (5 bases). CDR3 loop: CAISLKGDTDTQYF. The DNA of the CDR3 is TGTGCCATCAGCCTAAAAGGGGACACAGATACGCAGTATTTT.